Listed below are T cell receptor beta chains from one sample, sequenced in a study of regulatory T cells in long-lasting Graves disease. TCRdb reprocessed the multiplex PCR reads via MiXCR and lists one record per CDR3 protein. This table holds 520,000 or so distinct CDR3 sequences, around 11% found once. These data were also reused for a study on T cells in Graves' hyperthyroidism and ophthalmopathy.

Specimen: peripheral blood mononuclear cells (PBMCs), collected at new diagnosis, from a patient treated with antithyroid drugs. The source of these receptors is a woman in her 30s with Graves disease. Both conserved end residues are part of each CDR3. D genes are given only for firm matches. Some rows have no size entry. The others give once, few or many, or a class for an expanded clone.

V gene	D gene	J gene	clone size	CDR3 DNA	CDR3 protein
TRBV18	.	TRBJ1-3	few	TGTGCCAGCTCACCACCGACGGGCGGAAACACCACATATTTT	CASSPPTGGNTTYF
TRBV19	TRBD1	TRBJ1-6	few	TGTGCCAGTAGTACTGTTCCGGGACAGTGGAATTCACCCCTCCACTTT	CASSTVPGQWNSPLHF
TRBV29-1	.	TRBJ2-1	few	TGCAGCGTAACCGGGACTCTCATTCCCAATGAGCAGTTCTTC	CSVTGTLIPNEQFF
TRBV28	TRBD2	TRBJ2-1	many	TGTGCCAGCCGGGAGTTAGCGGGAGACCGGAATGAGCAGTTCTTC	CASRELAGDRNEQFF
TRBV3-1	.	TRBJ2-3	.	TGTGCCAGCAGCCGCACTAGTCAGGACGATACGCAGTATTTT	CASSRTSQDDTQYF
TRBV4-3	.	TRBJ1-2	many	TGCGCCAGCAGCCAAGATCGGGGTGGCTATGGCTACACCTTC	CASSQDRGGYGYTF
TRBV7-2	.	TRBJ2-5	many	TGTGCCAGCAGCTTAGGGGGGCCCTTAGAGACCCAGTACTTC	CASSLGGPLETQYF
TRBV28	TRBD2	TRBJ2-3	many	TGTGCCAGCAGTACGACTAGCGGGACAGATACGCAGTATTTT	CASSTTSGTDTQYF
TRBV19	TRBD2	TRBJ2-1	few	TGTGCCAGTACCCTGGGTAGCGGGAGCAATGAGCAGTTCTTC	CASTLGSGSNEQFF
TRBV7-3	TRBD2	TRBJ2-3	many	TGTGCCAGCAGCTTAGGGACTAGCACAAGCACAGATACGCAGTATTTT	CASSLGTSTSTDTQYF
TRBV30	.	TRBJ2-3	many	TGTGCCTGGAGGCAGGCAGGGGCCACAGATACGCAGTATTTT	CAWRQAGATDTQYF
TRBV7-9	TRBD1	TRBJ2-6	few	TGTGCCAGCAGCCTTGAATACGATCTCGGGACAGGGCTAAGTTCGGCCAACGTCCTGACTTTC	CASSLEYDLGTGLSSANVLTF
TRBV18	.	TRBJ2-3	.	TGTGCCAGCTCACCGGAAGGGAGTACGCAGTATTTT	CASSPEGSTQYF
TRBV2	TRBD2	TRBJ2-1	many	TGTGCCAGCAGTGACGGGGGGAGGAATGAGCAGTTCTTC	CASSDGGRNEQFF
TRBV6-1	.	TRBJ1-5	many	TGTGCCACCGGGAAGGTTACGGGCAATCAGCCCCAGCATTTT	CATGKVTGNQPQHF
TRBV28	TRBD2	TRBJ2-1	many	TGTGCCAGCAGTTTGTGGACTAGCGGGAGTGATGAGCAGTTCTTC	CASSLWTSGSDEQFF
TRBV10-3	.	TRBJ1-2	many	TGTGCCATCAGTCAGTCCCCACAGGAGCACTATGGCTACACCTTC	CAISQSPQEHYGYTF
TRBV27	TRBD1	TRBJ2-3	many	TGTGCCAGCCCCCCGGGACAGGGTGGAGATACGCAGTATTTT	CASPPGQGGDTQYF
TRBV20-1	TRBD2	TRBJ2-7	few	TGCAGTGCTAGAGTCTTAGCGGGAGGGACCTACGAGCAGTACTTC	CSARVLAGGTYEQYF
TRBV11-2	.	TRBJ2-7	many	TGTGCCAGCAGCTCCCACTACGAGCAGTACTTC	CASSSHYEQYF
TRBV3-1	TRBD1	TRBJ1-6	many	TGTGCCAGCAGCCGACAGGGGGGCAACTATAATTCACCCCTCCACTTT	CASSRQGGNYNSPLHF
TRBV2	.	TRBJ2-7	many	TGTGCCAGCAGCTTCCCCCCCCAGGACCGAGTTAACTTC	CASSFPPQDRVNF
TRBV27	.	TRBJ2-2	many	TGTGCCAGCTCCTGGGGGGGCCCGGACACCGGGGAGCTGTTTTTT	CASSWGGPDTGELFF
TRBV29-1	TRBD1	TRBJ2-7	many	TGCAGCGTCGTTTCAGGGGGAGAGGAGCAGTACTTC	CSVVSGGEEQYF
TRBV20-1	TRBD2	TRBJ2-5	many	TGCAGTGCCTTCCGGGGAGGGCCCCAAGAGACCCAGTACTTC	CSAFRGGPQETQYF
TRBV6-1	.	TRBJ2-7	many	TGTGCCAGCAGGAGGGGACAAGGGGCGGTAAGGGAGCAGTACTTC	CASRRGQGAVREQYF
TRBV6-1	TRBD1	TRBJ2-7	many	TGTGCCAGTTCCGGGACAGGGCCCTACGAGCAGTACTTC	CASSGTGPYEQYF
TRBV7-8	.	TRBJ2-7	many	TGTGCCAGCAGCATACGGACCTACGAGCAGTACTTC	CASSIRTYEQYF
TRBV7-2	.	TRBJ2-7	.	TGTGCCAGCAGCTTAGCATCAGAATACGAGCAGTACTTC	CASSLASEYEQYF
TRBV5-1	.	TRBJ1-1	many	TGCGCCAGCAGCTTGGCCCGTGATAGGGGTTCTTTCTTT	CASSLARDRGSFF
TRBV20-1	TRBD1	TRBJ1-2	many	TGCAGTGCGTCGGGACAGCCGCTTTGGGGCTACACCTTC	CSASGQPLWGYTF
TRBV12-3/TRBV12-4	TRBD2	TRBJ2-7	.	TGTGCCAGCAGTTCGGGACTAGCGAAGTCGGCCCGCGAGCAGTACTTC	CASSSGLAKSAREQYF
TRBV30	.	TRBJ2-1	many	TGTGCCTGGAGTGTATCACGGGATAGGAATGAGCAGTTCTTC	CAWSVSRDRNEQFF
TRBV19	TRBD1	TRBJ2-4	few	TGTGCCAGTAGTGTCCGGGACAGGGGTGGTGACATTCAGTACTTC	CASSVRDRGGDIQYF
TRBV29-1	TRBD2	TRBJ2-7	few	TGCAGCGTTGAAACCCGGGAGGACTACGAGCAGTACTTC	CSVETREDYEQYF
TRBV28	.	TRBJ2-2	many	TGTGCCAGCACCCGACCGACTCCTGCGTCGAACACCGGGGAGCTGTTTTTT	CASTRPTPASNTGELFF
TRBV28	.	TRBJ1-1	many	TGTGCCAGCACCCAAGTACGGGCCCCTAGGACTGAAGCTTTCTTT	CASTQVRAPRTEAFF
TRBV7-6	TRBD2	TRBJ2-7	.	TGTGCCAGCAGCGTGGATAGCGGGAATGAGCAGTACTTC	CASSVDSGNEQYF
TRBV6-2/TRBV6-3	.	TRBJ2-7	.	TGTGCCAGCAGTGAAACAGTGTTCCTCAGAGAGCAGTACTTC	CASSETVFLREQYF
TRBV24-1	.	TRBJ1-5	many	TGTGCCACCAGTGATTTTGGGCGTTGGGAACAGCCCCAGCATTTT	CATSDFGRWEQPQHF
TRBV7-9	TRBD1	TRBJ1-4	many	TGTGCCAGCAGAGACAGGGGGCTAGAAAAACTGTTTTTT	CASRDRGLEKLFF